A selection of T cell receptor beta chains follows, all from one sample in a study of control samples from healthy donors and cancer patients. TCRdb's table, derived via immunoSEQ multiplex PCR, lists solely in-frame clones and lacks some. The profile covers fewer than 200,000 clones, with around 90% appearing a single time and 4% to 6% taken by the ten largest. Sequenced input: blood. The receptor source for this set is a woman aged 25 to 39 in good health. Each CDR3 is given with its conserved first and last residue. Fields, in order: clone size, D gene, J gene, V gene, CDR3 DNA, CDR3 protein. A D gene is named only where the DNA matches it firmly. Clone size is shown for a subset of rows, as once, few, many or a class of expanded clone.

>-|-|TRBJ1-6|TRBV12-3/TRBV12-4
TGTGCCAGCAGTTTAGTTGGTTTGCAGCCCCTCCACTTT
CASSLVGLQPLHF
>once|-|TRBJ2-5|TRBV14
TGTGCCACCCCATCCGGGGTGCATCAAGAGACCCAGTACTTC
CATPSGVHQETQYF
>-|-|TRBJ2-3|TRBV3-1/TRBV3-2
TGTGCCAGCAGCCAAGATGTCGGGACTACGCAGTATTTT
CASSQDVGTTQYF
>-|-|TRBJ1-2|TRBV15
TGTGCCACCAGCCGAAGGTCTCTCCCCTATGGCTACACCTTC
CATSRRSLPYGYTF
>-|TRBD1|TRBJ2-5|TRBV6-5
TGTGCCAGCTCGGTCGGACAGGTACAAGAGACCCAGTACTTC
CASSVGQVQETQYF
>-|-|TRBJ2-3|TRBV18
TGTGCCAGCTCACCCACACACACAGATACGCAGTATTTT
CASSPTHTDTQYF
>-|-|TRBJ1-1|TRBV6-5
TGTGCCAGCAGAGTTATCGAACAGGGCGTGACTGAAGCTTTCTTT
CASRVIEQGVTEAFF
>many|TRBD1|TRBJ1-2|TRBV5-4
TGTGCCAGACTTCGTGGACTGACAGGGGGGCACTATGGCTACACCTTC
CARLRGLTGGHYGYTF
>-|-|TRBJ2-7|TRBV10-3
TGTGCCATCACCCCAGGACTGAGGGATGGCGAGCAGTACTTC
CAITPGLRDGEQYF
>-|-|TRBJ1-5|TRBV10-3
TGTGCCATCAGTGAGTCGGGAGCCCAGCCCCAGCATTTT
CAISESGAQPQHF
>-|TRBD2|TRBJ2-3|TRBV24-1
TGTGCCACCAGTGAAGTTAGCGGGGGCATCACAGATACGCAGTATTTT
CATSEVSGGITDTQYF
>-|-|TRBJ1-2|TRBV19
TGTGCCAGTAGTTTAGGACGGTCAGATTATGGCTACACCTTC
CASSLGRSDYGYTF
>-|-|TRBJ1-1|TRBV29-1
TGCAGCGATCTGACGGGGGCGGGTCTAGCTTTCTTT
CSDLTGAGLAFF
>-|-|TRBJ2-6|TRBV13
TGTGCCAGCAGCTCCAGGGTTGGGGCCAACGTCCTGACTTTC
CASSSRVGANVLTF
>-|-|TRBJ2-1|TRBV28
TGTGCCAGCAGTTTCGGGTCAGGGATCTACAATGAGCAGTTCTTC
CASSFGSGIYNEQFF
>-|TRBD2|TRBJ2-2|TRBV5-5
TGTGCCAGCAGCTTGGGGGACTATACCCCCGGGGAGCTGTTTTTT
CASSLGDYTPGELFF
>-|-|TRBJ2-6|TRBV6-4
TGTGCCAGCAGTGACTCGATATTAGCCGGGGCCAACGTCCTGACTTTC
CASSDSILAGANVLTF
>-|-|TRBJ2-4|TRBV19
TGTGCCAGTCGGATGAATCCCCCTGTAGCCAAAAACATTCAGTACTTC
CASRMNPPVAKNIQYF
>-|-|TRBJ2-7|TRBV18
TGTGCCAGCTCACTGGGGGGTACGGGGACCTACGAGCAGTACTTC
CASSLGGTGTYEQYF
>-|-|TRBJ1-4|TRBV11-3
TGTGCCAGCAGCTTGGGGCGGGGCCCAAATGAAAAACTGTTTTTT
CASSLGRGPNEKLFF
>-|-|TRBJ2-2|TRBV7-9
TGTGCCAGCAGTTTGGGAGTGGGGAACACCGGGGAGCTGTTTTTT
CASSLGVGNTGELFF
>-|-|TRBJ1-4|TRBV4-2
TGTGCCAGCAGCCAAGATGGGTCAGGGAGTGAAAAACTGTTTTTT
CASSQDGSGSEKLFF
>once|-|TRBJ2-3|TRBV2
TGTGCCAGCAAGATCGGGAGCGGAACCACAGATACGCAGTATTTT
CASKIGSGTTDTQYF
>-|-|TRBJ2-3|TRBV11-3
TGTGCCAGCAGCTTAGGCGGGGCCACAGATACGCAGTATTTT
CASSLGGATDTQYF
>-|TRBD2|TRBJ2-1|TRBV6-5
TGTGCCAGCAGTTACTCCCGACTAGCGCGTAACAATGAGCAGTTCTTC
CASSYSRLARNNEQFF
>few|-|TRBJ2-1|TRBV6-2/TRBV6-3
TGTGCCAGCAGTTACTCGAAAGGGGGTAGGAGCTCCTACAATGAGCAGTTCTTC
CASSYSKGGRSSYNEQFF
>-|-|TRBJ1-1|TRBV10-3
TGTGCCATCAGTGAGAACACTGAAGCTTTCTTT
CAISENTEAFF
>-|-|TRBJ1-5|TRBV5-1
TGCGCCAGCAGCTTGGAAAGGGATCAGCCCCAGCATTTT
CASSLERDQPQHF
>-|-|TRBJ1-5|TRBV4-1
TGCGCCAGCAGCCAGGACCATTATAATCAGCCCCAGCATTTT
CASSQDHYNQPQHF
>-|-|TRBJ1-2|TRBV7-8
TGTGCCAGCAGCTTGGGGACAAGGACTAACTATGGCTACACCTTC
CASSLGTRTNYGYTF
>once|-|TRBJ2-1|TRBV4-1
TGCGCCAGCAGGAAGAGACCACAGGGAGGGGAGGACAATGAGCAGTTCTTC
CASRKRPQGGEDNEQFF
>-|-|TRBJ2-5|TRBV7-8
TGTGCCAGCAGCTTGAGTCGAACCGGCGCTATCCAAGAGACCCAGTACTTC
CASSLSRTGAIQETQYF
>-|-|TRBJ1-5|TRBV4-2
TGTGCCAGCAGCCAGGCCGGGACGGGGAATCAGCCCCAGCATTTT
CASSQAGTGNQPQHF
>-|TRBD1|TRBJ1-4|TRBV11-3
TGTGCCAGCAGCTCGCCGGGACAGCTTAATGAAAAACTGTTTTTT
CASSSPGQLNEKLFF
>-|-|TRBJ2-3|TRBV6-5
TGTGCCAGCAGTTACTCCTTGTGGAGCACAGATACGCAGTATTTT
CASSYSLWSTDTQYF
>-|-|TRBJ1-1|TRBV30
TGTGCCTGGAGCCTCTCGGGGTACACTGAAGCTTTCTTT
CAWSLSGYTEAFF
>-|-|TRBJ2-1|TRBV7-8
TGTGCCAGCAGCTTAGACACGGCTACCCGTGAGCAGTTCTTC
CASSLDTATREQFF
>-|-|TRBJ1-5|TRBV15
TGTGCCACCAGCAGAGGGGGGGTCAATCAGCCCCAGCATTTT
CATSRGGVNQPQHF
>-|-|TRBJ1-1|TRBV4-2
TGTGCCAGCAGGGGGCGGGGGATCGTTGACACTGAAGCTTTCTTT
CASRGRGIVDTEAFF
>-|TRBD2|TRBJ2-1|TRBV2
TGTGCCAGCGTTATAATAGCGGGAGGGACCCGGGAAAATGAGCAGTTCTTC
CASVIIAGGTRENEQFF